This TCR beta chain derives from a study of T-cell memory formation after mild COVID-19. Study summary: For the most part, TCR clusters were specific to one donor.

On this clonotype itself: Its antigen remains unidentified.

With 0 bases removed from V and 0 bases from J, the gap between germline ends came to 13 bases. The CDR3 consists of 17 residues. CDR1 and CDR2 from the germline V gene are LGHDT and YNNKEL (reference sequence). Study outcomes and limitations: SARS-CoV-2 specificity was not confirmed for second-wave clones peaking on day 37. CD4+ contracting clones were mainly CM and EM; CD8+ ones, EMRA.

TCRdb passed the 5' RACE reads through MiXCR, listing each CDR3 protein once. Of 250,000 to 300,000 distinct CDR3 sequences detected, over 7% appear once; the ten largest clones hold approximately 23%. The sequencing input was PBMCs or a T cell subset sorted from them (not recorded which). The clonotype comes from a man younger than 35 who had mild COVID-19 (a few samples of this study predate the infection). Cell type and time point are not known. The chain carries TRBV3-1 and TRBJ2-3; D may be TRBD1 or TRBD2 (6 bases each). The DNA for the CDR3 is TGTGCCAGCAGCCAAGATCTGGGGGGCGGTAGCACAGATACGCAGTATTTT. Translated, it gives CASSQDLGGGSTDTQYF.